These 30 T cell receptor beta chains were all obtained from the same sample, sequenced in a study of identifying expanded T cells in peripheral blood. Libraries were prepared by immunoSEQ multiplex PCR; TCRdb keeps only in-frame clonotypes and omits some of them. Of roughly 82,000 clones detected, roughly four fifths appear once; the ten largest clones hold under 20%. Sequencing input: blood. The source of these receptors is a person aged 18 to 69 in good health.

The V gene is TRBV13, the J gene TRBJ2-1, with 11 bases matching TRBD1. J was trimmed by 1 base and V by 6 bases; bases with no gene match: 8. The CDR3 is made up of 17 amino acids. Per the germline V gene, CDR1 is PRHDT and CDR2 is FYEKMQ (reference sequence). The CDR3 reads CASRGTGGGGSYNEQFF. CDR3 bases: TGTGCCAGCAGAGGGACAGGGGGGGGAGGTTCCTACAATGAGCAGTTCTTC.

V gene TRBV9 combines with J gene TRBJ2-7; the D call may be TRBD1 or TRBD2 (5 bases each). The germline V gene has CDR1 SGDLS and CDR2 YYNGEE. V lost 4 bases and J 0 bases, leaving 20 bases between the germline ends. The CDR3 length is 17 residues. The CDR3 region has the DNA TGTGCCAGCAGCCCCCATGCCCCGGGACCGGGCTCCTACGAGCAGTACTTC. It specifies CASSPHAPGPGSYEQYF.

The rearrangement uses TRBV2 and TRBJ1-3; D gene unclear. The germline V gene encodes CDR1 SNHLY and CDR2 FYNNEI. Trimming stripped 1 base from V and 0 bases from J, with 10 bases between. The CDR3 runs 16 residues. CDR3 sequence (DNA): TGTGCCAGCAGTGAAGAAATGAGCGGCTCTGGAAACACCATATATTTT. It yields the protein CASSEEMSGSGNTIYF.

The V and J genes are TRBV12-5 and TRBJ2-1, with D uncertain. The CDR3 is 17 amino acids. Germline loops: CDR1 LGHNT, CDR2 FRNRAP. Trimming removed 3 bases from V and 6 bases from J, with 21 bases in between. Here the CDR3 reads CASGFHEAAAVPNEQFF. The CDR3 nucleotides are TGTGCTAGTGGTTTCCATGAGGCAGCCGCAGTCCCCAATGAGCAGTTCTTC.

This chain links TRBV6-5 with TRBJ1-1, with TRBD1 identical over 9 bases. Per germline, CDR1 MNHEY and CDR2 SVGAGI. V was pared by 5 bases and J by 4 bases, with 2 bases of the junction left unmatched. The CDR3 length is 13 residues. The CDR3 sequence is CASSTDRGTEAFF. Written as DNA, the CDR3 is TGTGCCAGCAGTACGGACAGGGGCACTGAAGCTTTCTTT.

The V and J genes are TRBV5-1 and TRBJ2-7, with D uncertain. With 2 bases removed from V and 2 bases from J, the gap between germline ends came to 14 bases. The germline CDR1 and CDR2 sequences are SGHRS and YFSETQ. This CDR3 is built from 15 residues. The CDR3: CASSLDGGPAYEQYF. CDR3 bases: TGCGCCAGCAGCTTAGATGGCGGTCCTGCCTACGAGCAGTACTTC.

The V gene is TRBV5-6, the J gene TRBJ2-5, with no clear D. V was pared by 2 bases and J by 5 bases, with 13 bases between. The CDR3 has 14 amino acids. Germline V gene data show CDR1 as SGHDT and CDR2 as YYEEEE. The CDR3 is CASSLGALVETQYF. The CDR3 bases are TGTGCCAGCAGCTTAGGCGCCCTAGTGGAGACCCAGTACTTC.

This chain connects TRBV20-1 to TRBJ1-2, with a weak D call TRBD1 (5 bases). V was trimmed by 7 bases and J by 11 bases, leaving 14 bases between them. This CDR3 is built from 10 residues. Germline V gene lookup returns CDR1 DFQATT and CDR2 SNEGSKA (reference sequence). The CDR3 DNA reads TGCAGTGTTTGGGGGGAGAGATACACCTTC. Its protein product is CSVWGERYTF.

This chain uses TRBV6-4 with TRBJ1-4; 11 bases are shared with TRBD1. The length of the CDR3 is 15 residues. In germline, CDR1 is MRHNA, CDR2 SNTAGT. V shed 3 bases and J 5 bases; nucleotides not matched to a gene: 2. DNA of the CDR3: TGTGCCAGCAGTGAGGGGACAGGGGGAAATGAAAAACTGTTTTTT. As protein: CASSEGTGGNEKLFF.

The V gene is TRBV19, the J gene TRBJ2-6, with 9 bases fitting TRBD1. This CDR3 has 19 amino acids. Unmatched junction bases numbered 13, after V lost 5 bases and J lost 2 bases. Germline V gene lookup returns CDR1 LNHDA and CDR2 SQIVND (reference sequence). This CDR3 is CASSLHSGTGSPGANVLTF. For the CDR3, the DNA is TGTGCCAGTAGTCTCCACTCCGGGACAGGGAGTCCTGGGGCCAACGTCCTGACTTTC.

This rearrangement joins TRBV5-6 to TRBJ1-3; TRBD1 might be the D (6 bases). This CDR3 is 14 amino acids long. The ends were cut back, 4 bases at V and 2 bases at J, with 10 bases in the middle. Looked up from germline, CDR1 is SGHDT and CDR2 is YYEEEE. The CDR3: CASSLYRAGNTIYF. DNA for the CDR3: TGTGCCAGCAGCCTTTACAGGGCTGGAAACACCATATATTTT. Full variable domain (remainder filled in from reference TRBV5-6 and TRBJ1-3): DAGVTQSPTHLIKTRGQQVTLRCSPKSGHDTVSWYQQALGQGPQFIFQYYEEEERQRGNFPDRFSGHQFPNYSSELNVNALLLGDSALYLCASSLYRAGNTIYFGEGSWLTVV.

This clone was recorded a few times. The chain recombines TRBV15 with TRBJ1-5; D gene ambiguous. This CDR3 comprises 14 residues. From germline, CDR1 is LNHNV and CDR2 YYDKDF (reference sequence). V lost 3 bases to trimming and J lost 0 bases, with 6 bases between them. The CDR3 DNA reads TGTGCCACCAGCAGGGGCCTTAGCAATCAGCCCCAGCATTTT. Amino acid sequence: CATSRGLSNQPQHF.

The chain carries TRBV19 and TRBJ1-2; TRBD1 matches 9 bases. CDR1 and CDR2 (germline): LNHDA, SQIVND (reference sequence). With V trimmed by 10 bases and J by 1 base, 4 bases remained unmatched. The CDR3 sequence is 13 residues long. CDR3 region: CATTTGGNYGYTF. CDR3 DNA: TGTGCCACCACGACAGGGGGTAACTATGGCTACACCTTC.

The chain combines TRBV28 with TRBJ1-5; 10 bases are shared with TRBD1. CDR3 size: 13 residues. The J segment lost 7 bases and the V segment lost 6 bases, leaving 3 bases of the junction unmatched. The germline V gene encodes CDR1 MDHEN and CDR2 SYDVKM. CDR3 bases: TGTGCCAGCAGGTGGGACAGGGGCCAGCCCCAGCATTTT. Translated, it gives CASRWDRGQPQHF.

This chain links TRBV5-1 with TRBJ2-5; D perhaps matches TRBD1 (8 bases). There are 18 residues in the CDR3. Germline CDR1 reads SGHRS; CDR2 reads YFSETQ. V was shortened by 4 bases and J by 4 bases, with 26 bases between the two germline ends. The CDR3 protein is CASSLTGQVNRGGETQYF. Written as DNA, the CDR3 is TGCGCCAGCAGCCTAACGGGACAGGTCAACAGGGGGGGAGAGACCCAGTACTTC.

The chain is built from TRBV13 and TRBJ2-7, with 9 nucleotides matching TRBD1. The V segment lost 5 bases and the J segment 2 bases; nucleotides outside the gene matches: 7. This CDR3 spans 15 amino acids. Germline-derived CDR1 and CDR2 are PRHDT and FYEKMQ (reference sequence). The DNA for the CDR3 is TGTGCCAGCAGCCTGTGGGGACAGGGAACCTACGAGCAGTACTTC. Encoded protein: CASSLWGQGTYEQYF.

This clone has just one count. The V gene is TRBV6-5, the J gene TRBJ2-6; 8 nucleotides agree with TRBD1. Losses at the gene ends were 4 bases for V and 2 bases for J; bases not matched to a gene: 1. Germline loops: CDR1 MNHEY, CDR2 SVGAGI. This CDR3 region has 15 residues. The CDR3 sequence is CASSSGGPGANVLTF. For the CDR3, the DNA is TGTGCCAGCAGTTCAGGGGGCCCTGGGGCCAACGTCCTGACTTTC.

This clone has ten or more counts. The J gene is TRBJ1-1, the V gene TRBV7-9, with a weak D call TRBD1 (6 bases). Between the trimmed V and J ends, which lost 1 base and 10 bases, there was a span of 13 bases. The germline V gene has CDR1 SEHNR and CDR2 FQNEAQ (reference sequence). This CDR3 contains 13 residues. The chain's CDR3 is CASSLGRLGGAFF. The CDR3 DNA sequence: TGTGCCAGCAGCTTAGGACGATTAGGGGGAGCTTTCTTT.

The chain couples TRBV27 to TRBJ2-1; 9 bases are a match to TRBD2. Germline assignment: CDR1 MNHEY and CDR2 SMNVEV (reference sequence). This CDR3 spans 14 amino acids. V gave up 2 bases and J gave up 5 bases; unmatched junction bases: 1. The CDR3 region is CASSLAGGDNEQFF. In DNA form, the CDR3 reads TGTGCCAGCAGTTTAGCGGGGGGGGACAATGAGCAGTTCTTC.

The V gene is TRBV19, the J gene TRBJ2-3; 11 nucleotides align to TRBD2. CDR3 length equals 15 residues. V was clipped by 9 bases and J by 2 bases; unmatched bases: 7. Germline CDR1 reads LNHDA; CDR2 reads SQIVND (reference sequence). CDR3 protein: CASQTSGTITDTQYF. The CDR3, as DNA: TGTGCCAGCCAGACTAGCGGGACTATCACAGATACGCAGTATTTT.

J is TRBJ2-1 and V is TRBV10-3; no firm D call. Germline V gives CDR1 ENHRY, CDR2 SYGVKD. The CDR3 consists of 11 residues. Trimming removed 0 bases from V and 9 bases from J, with 3 bases in between. CDR3 nucleotide sequence: TGTGCCATCAGTGAGTCAAGTGAGCAGTTCTTC. Translating it yields CAISESSEQFF.

The chain recombines TRBV15 with TRBJ2-3; TRBD2 matches 7 bases. Germline V lookup: CDR1 LNHNV, CDR2 YYDKDF (reference sequence). This CDR3 has 18 amino acids. V lost 8 bases to trimming and J lost 0 bases; unmatched junction nucleotides: 17. Written as DNA, the CDR3 is TGTGCCACCGTGCAGGGCGCTAGCGGCCTTACTAGCACAGATACGCAGTATTTT. Translating it yields CATVQGASGLTSTDTQYF.

This clone is a singleton in its sample. The gene calls are TRBV11-2 and TRBJ2-5; D might be TRBD1 (6 bases). CDR1 and CDR2 from the germline V gene are SGHAT and FQNNGV. Between the trimmed V and J ends, which lost 1 base and 2 bases, there was a span of 11 bases. The CDR3 covers 15 residues. CDR3 sequence: CASSLGLRGQETQYF. CDR3 nucleotide sequence: TGTGCCAGCAGCTTAGGCCTCAGGGGTCAAGAGACCCAGTACTTC.

V gene TRBV9 combines with J gene TRBJ2-1, with D possibly TRBD2 on 6 matching bases. In germline, CDR1 is SGDLS, CDR2 YYNGEE. Trimming cost V 6 bases and J 2 bases, with 12 bases left between them. The length of the CDR3 is 14 residues. This CDR3 is CASNQAGTYNEQFF. As DNA, the CDR3 is TGTGCCAGCAACCAGGCGGGGACCTACAATGAGCAGTTCTTC.

In this sample, this clone turned up a few times. This sequence joins TRBV6-5 and TRBJ1-2; D call uncertain. Germline V gene lookup returns CDR1 MNHEY and CDR2 SVGAGI. The V gene lost 1 base and the J gene lost 2 bases, with 11 bases spanning the gap. The CDR3 has 15 residues. CDR3 in amino acids: CASSYFSSLNYGYTF. For the CDR3, the DNA is TGTGCCAGCAGTTACTTCTCCTCACTGAACTATGGCTACACCTTC.

This chain connects TRBV27 to TRBJ1-2, with D possibly TRBD1 on 6 matching bases. The CDR3 has 12 amino acids. V gave up 5 bases and J gave up 7 bases, with 11 bases separating them. Germline V gives CDR1 MNHEY, CDR2 SMNVEV (reference sequence). The CDR3 is CASSRPGAGYTF. CDR3 sequence (DNA): TGTGCCAGCAGTCGACCAGGGGCTGGCTACACCTTC.

V and J are TRBV19 and TRBJ1-5, with D tentatively TRBD1 (6 bases). From germline, CDR1 is LNHDA and CDR2 SQIVND (reference sequence). Trimming removed 6 bases at V and 0 bases at J, with 12 bases between. There are 15 residues in the CDR3. DNA for the CDR3: TGTGCCAGTAGAGCGCAACAGGGTAGCAATCAGCCCCAGCATTTT. Translating it yields CASRAQQGSNQPQHF.

V gene TRBV6-1 combines with J gene TRBJ1-5; perhaps TRBD1 as D (5 bases). V dropped 10 bases and J dropped 0 bases, with 16 bases sitting between them. Germline lookup yields CDR1 MNHNS and CDR2 SASEGT. The CDR3 totals 15 residues. CDR3 DNA sequence: TGTGCCACGCGACATGACAGTTATAGCAATCAGCCCCAGCATTTT. This codes for CATRHDSYSNQPQHF.

The CDR3 nucleotides are TGTGCCAGCAGTTTTGGGGGGCTTCATTACGAGCAGTACTTC. This codes for CASSFGGLHYEQYF. The V call is TRBV27, the J call TRBJ2-7; TRBD1 or TRBD2 may be the D gene (6 bases each). Trimming took 3 bases from V and 4 from J, leaving 13 bases between them. Germline V gives CDR1 MNHEY, CDR2 SMNVEV (reference sequence). The CDR3 length is 14 residues.

This chain joins TRBV4-1 and TRBJ2-5; D is possibly TRBD2 (6 bases). The J call is doubtful: the DNA matches TRBJ2-7 better. The length of the CDR3 is 13 residues. The germline CDR1 and CDR2 sequences are MGHRA and YSYEKL. CDR3 amino acids: CASSQGLAYEQYF. The CDR3 coding sequence is TGCGCCAGCAGCCAAGGGCTAGCGTACGAGCAGTACTTC.